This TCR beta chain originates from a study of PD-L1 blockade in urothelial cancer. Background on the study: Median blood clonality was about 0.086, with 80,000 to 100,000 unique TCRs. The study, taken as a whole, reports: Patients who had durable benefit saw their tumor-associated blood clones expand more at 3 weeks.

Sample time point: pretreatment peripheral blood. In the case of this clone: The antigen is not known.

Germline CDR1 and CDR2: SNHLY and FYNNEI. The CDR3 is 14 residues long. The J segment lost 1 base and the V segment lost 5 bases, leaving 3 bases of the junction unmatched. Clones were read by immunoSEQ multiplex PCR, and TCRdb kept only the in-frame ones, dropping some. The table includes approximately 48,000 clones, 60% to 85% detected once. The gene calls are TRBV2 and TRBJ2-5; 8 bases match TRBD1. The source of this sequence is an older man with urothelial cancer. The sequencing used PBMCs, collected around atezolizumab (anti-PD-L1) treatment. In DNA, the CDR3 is TGTGCCAGCAGTCGTACAGGGGGCCAAGAGACCCAGTACTTC. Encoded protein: CASSRTGGQETQYF.